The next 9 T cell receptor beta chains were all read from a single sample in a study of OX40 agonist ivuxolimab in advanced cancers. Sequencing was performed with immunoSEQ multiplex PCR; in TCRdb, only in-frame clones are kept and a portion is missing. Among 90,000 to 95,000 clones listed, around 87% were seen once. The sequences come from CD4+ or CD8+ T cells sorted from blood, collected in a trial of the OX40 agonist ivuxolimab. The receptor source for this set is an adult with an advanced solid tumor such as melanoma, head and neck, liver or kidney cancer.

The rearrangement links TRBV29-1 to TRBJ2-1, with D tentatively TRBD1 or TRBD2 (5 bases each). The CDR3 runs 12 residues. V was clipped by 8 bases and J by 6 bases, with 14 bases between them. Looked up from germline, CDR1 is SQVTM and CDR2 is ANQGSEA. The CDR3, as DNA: TGCAGCAGGTCGGGTGGGGGCAATGAGCAGTTCTTC. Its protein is CSRSGGGNEQFF.

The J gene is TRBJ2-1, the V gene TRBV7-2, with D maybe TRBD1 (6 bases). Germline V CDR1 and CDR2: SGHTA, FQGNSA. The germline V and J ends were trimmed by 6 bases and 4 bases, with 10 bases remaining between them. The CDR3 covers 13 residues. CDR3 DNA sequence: TGTGCCAGCAGAAGAGACAGGTACAATGAGCAGTTCTTC. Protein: CASRRDRYNEQFF.

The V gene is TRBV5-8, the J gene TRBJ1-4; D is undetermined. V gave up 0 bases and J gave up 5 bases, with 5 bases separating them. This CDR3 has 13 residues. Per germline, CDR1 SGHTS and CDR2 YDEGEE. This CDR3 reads CASSLAPNEKLFF. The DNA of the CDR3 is TGTGCCAGCAGCTTGGCACCGAATGAAAAACTGTTTTTT. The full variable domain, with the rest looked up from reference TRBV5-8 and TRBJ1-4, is EAGVTQSPTHLIKTRGQQATLRCSPISGHTSVYWYQQALGLGLQFLLWYDEGEERNRGNFPPRFSGRQFPNYSSELNVNALELEDSALYLCASSLAPNEKLFFGSGTQLSVL.

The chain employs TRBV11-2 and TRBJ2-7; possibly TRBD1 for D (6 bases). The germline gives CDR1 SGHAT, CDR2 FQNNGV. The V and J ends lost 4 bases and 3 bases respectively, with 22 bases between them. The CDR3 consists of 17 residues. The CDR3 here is CASSSYGPGTKHYEQYF. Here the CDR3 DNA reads TGTGCCAGCAGCTCATACGGCCCCGGGACAAAACACTACGAGCAGTACTTC. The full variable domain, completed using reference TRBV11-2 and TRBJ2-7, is EAGVAQSPRYKIIEKRQSVAFWCNPISGHATLYWYQQILGQGPKLLIQFQNNGVVDDSQLPKDRFSAERLKGVDSTLKIQPAKLEDSAVYLCASSSYGPGTKHYEQYFGPGTRLTVT.

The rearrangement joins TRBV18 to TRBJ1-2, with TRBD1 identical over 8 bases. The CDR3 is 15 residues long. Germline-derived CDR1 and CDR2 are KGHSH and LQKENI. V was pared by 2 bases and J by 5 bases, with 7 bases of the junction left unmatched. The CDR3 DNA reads TGTGCCAGCTCACCAGCGGCAGGGGGCGATTATGGCTACACCTTC. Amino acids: CASSPAAGGDYGYTF.

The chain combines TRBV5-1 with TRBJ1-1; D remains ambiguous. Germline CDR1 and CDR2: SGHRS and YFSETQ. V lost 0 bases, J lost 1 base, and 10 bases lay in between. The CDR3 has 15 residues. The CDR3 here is CASSLGGSRNTEAFF. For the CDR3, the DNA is TGCGCCAGCAGCTTGGGGGGTTCGAGGAACACTGAAGCTTTCTTT.

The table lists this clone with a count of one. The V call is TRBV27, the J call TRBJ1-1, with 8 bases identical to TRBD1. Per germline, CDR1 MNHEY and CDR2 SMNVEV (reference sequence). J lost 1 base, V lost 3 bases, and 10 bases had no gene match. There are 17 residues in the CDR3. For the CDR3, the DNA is TGTGCCAGCAGTTTTAACCGGGGGACAGGAAAGAACACTGAAGCTTTCTTT. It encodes CASSFNRGTGKNTEAFF.

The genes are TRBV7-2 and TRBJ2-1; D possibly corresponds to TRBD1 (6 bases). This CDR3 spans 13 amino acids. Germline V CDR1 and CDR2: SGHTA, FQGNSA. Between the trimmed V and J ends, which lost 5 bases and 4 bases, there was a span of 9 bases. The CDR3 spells CASSKDRYNEQFF. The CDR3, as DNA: TGTGCCAGCAGCAAAGACAGGTACAATGAGCAGTTCTTC. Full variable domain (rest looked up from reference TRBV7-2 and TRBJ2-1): GAGVSQSPSNKVTEKGKDVELRCDPISGHTALYWYRQSLGQGLEFLIYFQGNSAPDKSGLPSDRFSAERTGGSVSTLTIQRTQQEDSAVYLCASSKDRYNEQFFGPGTRLTVL.

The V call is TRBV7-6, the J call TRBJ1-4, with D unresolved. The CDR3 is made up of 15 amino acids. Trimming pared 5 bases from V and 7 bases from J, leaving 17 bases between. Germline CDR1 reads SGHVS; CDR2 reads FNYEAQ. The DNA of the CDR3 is TGTGCCAGCAGCCTTACCGTTAGGGTTTCTGAAAAACTGTTTTTT. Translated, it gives CASSLTVRVSEKLFF.